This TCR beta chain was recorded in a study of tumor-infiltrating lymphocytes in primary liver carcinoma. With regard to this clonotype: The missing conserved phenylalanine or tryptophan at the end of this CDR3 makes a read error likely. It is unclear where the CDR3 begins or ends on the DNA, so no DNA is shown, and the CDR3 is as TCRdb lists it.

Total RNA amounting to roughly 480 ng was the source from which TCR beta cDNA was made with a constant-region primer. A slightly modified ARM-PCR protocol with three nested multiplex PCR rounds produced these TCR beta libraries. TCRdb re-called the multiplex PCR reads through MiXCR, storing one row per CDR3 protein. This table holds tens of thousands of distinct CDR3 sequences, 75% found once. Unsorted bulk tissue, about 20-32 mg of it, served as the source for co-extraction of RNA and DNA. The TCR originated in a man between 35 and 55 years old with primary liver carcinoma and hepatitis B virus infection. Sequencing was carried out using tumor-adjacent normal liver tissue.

The CDR3 loop reads CASSEVENTEPFI. The chain carries TRBV10-2 and TRBJ1-1. The CDR3 is 13 residues long, ends included. CDR1 and CDR2 (germline): WSHSY, SAAADI.